This TCR beta chain was found in a study of technical replicates of blood from several donors. Repertoires were generated with immunoSEQ multiplex PCR, while TCRdb's copy carries only in-frame clones and drops some. The sample comprises 65,000 to 95,000 clones, about 89% of which are singletons, and 0.27% rests with the top ten. The CDR3 is 14 residues long. V trimming: 3 bases; J trimming: 0 bases; junction bases outside the gene matches: 4. Germline V CDR1 and CDR2: GTSNPN, SVGIG (reference sequence). The sequence came from a human donor in good health. The chain is built from TRBV30 and TRBJ1-1; 7 bases fit TRBD1. Source material: T cells isolated from PBMCs. The CDR3 DNA is TGTGCCTGGAGGGGGGACAGTTTGAACACTGAAGCTTTCTTT. Amino acids: CAWRGDSLNTEAFF.